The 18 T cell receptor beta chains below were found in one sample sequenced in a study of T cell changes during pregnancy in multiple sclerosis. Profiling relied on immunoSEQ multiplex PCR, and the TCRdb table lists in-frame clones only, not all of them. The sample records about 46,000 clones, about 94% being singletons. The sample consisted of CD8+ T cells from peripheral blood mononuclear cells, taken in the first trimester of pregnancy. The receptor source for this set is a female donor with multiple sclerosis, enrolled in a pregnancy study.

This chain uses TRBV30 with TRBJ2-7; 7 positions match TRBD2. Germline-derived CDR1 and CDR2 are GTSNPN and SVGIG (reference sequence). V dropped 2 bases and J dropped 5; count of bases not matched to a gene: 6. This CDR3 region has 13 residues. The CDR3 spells CAWSSLAGDEQYF. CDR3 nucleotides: TGTGCCTGGAGTTCCTTAGCGGGTGACGAGCAGTACTTC.

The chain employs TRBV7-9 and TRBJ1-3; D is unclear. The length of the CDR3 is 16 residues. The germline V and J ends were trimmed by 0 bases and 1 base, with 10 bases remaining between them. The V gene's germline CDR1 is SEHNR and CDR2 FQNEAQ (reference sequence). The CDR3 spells CASSLAVSGSGNTIYF. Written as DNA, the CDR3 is TGTGCCAGCAGCTTAGCTGTTTCGGGATCTGGAAACACCATATATTTT.

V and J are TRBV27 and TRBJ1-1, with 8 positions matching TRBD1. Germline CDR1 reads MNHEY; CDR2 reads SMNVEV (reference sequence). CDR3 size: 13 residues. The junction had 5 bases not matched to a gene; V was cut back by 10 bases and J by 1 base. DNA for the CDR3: TGTGCCAACAACAGGGGGGCGAACACTGAAGCTTTCTTT. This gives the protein CANNRGANTEAFF.

DNA for the CDR3: TGTGCCAGCAGCGCACAGGGGGCCCTTGGCAAAAACATTCAGTACTTC. Its protein is CASSAQGALGKNIQYF. V usage is TRBV9 and J usage is TRBJ2-4; TRBD1 aligns across 9 bases. J was trimmed by 3 bases and V by 3 bases; bases with no gene match: 7. CDR1 SGDLS and CDR2 YYNGEE come from the germline V gene. The CDR3 length is 16 residues. Full variable domain (outside the CDR3, taken from reference TRBV9 and TRBJ2-4): DSGVTQTPKHLITATGQRVTLRCSPRSGDLSVYWYQQSLDQGLQFLIQYYNGEERAKGNILERFSAQQFPDLHSELNLSSLELGDSALYFCASSAQGALGKNIQYFGAGTRLSVL.

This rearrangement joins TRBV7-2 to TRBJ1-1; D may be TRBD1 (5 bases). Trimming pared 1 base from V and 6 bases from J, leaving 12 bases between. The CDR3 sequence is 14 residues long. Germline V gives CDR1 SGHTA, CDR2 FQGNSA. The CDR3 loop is CASSLESRAPEAFF. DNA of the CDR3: TGTGCCAGCAGCTTAGAATCCAGGGCCCCTGAAGCTTTCTTT.

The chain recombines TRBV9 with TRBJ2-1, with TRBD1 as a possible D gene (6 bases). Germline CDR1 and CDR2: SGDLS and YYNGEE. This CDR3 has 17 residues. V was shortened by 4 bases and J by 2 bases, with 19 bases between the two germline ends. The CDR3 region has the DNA TGTGCCAGCAGCACCCCACAGGGTGTAGTAACCTACAATGAGCAGTTCTTC. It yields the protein CASSTPQGVVTYNEQFF.

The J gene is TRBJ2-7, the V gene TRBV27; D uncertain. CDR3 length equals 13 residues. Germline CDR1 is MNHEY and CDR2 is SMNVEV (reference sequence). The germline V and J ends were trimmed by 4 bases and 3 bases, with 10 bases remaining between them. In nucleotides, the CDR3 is TGTGCCAGCAGTTATGCGGCCTACTACGAGCAGTACTTC. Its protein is CASSYAAYYEQYF.

DNA of the CDR3: TGTGCCAGCAGTTACAGGGAGGGTTCCTACGAGCAGTACTTC. As protein: CASSYREGSYEQYF. The chain recombines TRBV27 with TRBJ2-7; D is possibly TRBD2 (7 bases). CDR3 size: 14 residues. V was shortened by 4 bases and J by 1 base, with 11 bases between the two germline ends. Germline CDR1 MNHEY, CDR2 SMNVEV (reference sequence).

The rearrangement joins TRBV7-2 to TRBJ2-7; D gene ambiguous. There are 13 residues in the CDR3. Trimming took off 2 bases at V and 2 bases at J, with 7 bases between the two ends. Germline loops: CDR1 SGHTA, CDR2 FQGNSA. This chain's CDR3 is CASSLTTTYEQYF. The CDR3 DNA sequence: TGTGCCAGCAGCTTAACGACAACCTACGAGCAGTACTTC.

CDR3 DNA sequence: TGTGCCAGCAGTGCTATATTTCAGGGGAACACTGAAGCTTTCTTT. It yields the protein CASSAIFQGNTEAFF. The V and J genes are TRBV2 and TRBJ1-1; a weak D match, TRBD1 (5 bases). Trimming took off 4 bases at V and 1 base at J, with 13 bases between the two ends. The CDR3 totals 15 residues. The germline V gene encodes CDR1 SNHLY and CDR2 FYNNEI.

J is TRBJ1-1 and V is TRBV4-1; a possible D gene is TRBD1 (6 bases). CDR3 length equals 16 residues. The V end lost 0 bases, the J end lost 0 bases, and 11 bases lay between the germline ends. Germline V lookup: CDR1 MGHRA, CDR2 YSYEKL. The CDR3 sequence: CASSQEVGQMNTEAFF. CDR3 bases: TGCGCCAGCAGCCAAGAAGTCGGACAGATGAACACTGAAGCTTTCTTT.

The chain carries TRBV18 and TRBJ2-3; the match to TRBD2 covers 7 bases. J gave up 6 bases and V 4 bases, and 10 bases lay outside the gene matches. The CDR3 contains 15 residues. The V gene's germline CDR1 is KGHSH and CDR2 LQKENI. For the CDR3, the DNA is TGTGCCAGCTCACGCGGGGGAGAGGGGATGGATACGCAGTATTTT. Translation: CASSRGGEGMDTQYF. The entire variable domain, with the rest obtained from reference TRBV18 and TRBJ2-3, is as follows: NAGVMQNPRHLVRRRGQEARLRCSPMKGHSHVYWYRQLPEEGLKFMVYLQKENIIDESGMPKERFSAEFPKEGPSILRIQQVVRGDSAAYFCASSRGGEGMDTQYFGPGTRLTVL.

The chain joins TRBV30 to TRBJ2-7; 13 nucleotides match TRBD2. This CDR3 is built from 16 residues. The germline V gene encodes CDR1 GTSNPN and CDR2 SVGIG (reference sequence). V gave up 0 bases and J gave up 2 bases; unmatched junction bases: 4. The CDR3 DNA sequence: TGTGCCTGGAGTGTGACTAGCGGGAGGTTGGCCTACGAGCAGTACTTC. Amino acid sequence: CAWSVTSGRLAYEQYF.

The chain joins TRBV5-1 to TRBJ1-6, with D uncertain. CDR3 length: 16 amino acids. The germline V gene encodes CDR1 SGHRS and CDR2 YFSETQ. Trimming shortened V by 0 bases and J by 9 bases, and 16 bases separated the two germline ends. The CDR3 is CASSLGREGIGSPLHF. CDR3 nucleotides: TGCGCCAGCAGCTTGGGGCGGGAGGGAATCGGTTCACCCCTCCACTTT.

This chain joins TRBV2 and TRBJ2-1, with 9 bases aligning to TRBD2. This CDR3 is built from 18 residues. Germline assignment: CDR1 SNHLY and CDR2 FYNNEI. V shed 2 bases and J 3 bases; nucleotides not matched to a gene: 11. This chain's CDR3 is CASSELFAGGPFYNEQFF. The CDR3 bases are TGTGCCAGCAGTGAACTTTTCGCGGGGGGGCCCTTCTACAATGAGCAGTTCTTC.

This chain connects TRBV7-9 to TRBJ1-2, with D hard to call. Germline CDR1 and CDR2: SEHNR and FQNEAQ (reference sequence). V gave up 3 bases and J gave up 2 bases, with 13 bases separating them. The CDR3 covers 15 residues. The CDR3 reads CASSLSLESNYGYTF. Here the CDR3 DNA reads TGTGCCAGCAGCTTGTCCCTTGAAAGCAACTATGGCTACACCTTC.

The CDR3 region is CASSRSGGGTEAFF. In nucleotides, the CDR3 is TGTGCCAGCAGCCGTAGCGGGGGTGGGACTGAAGCTTTCTTT. The J gene is TRBJ1-1, the V gene TRBV9; possible D gene TRBD1, 5 bases. This CDR3 region has 14 residues. V dropped 4 bases and J dropped 5 bases, with 15 bases sitting between them. Per germline, CDR1 SGDLS and CDR2 YYNGEE.

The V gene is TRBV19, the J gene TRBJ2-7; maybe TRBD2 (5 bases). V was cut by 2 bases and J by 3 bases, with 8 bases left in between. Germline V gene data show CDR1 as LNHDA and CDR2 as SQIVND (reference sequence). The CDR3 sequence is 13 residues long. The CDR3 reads CASSISAGYEQYF. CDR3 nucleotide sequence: TGTGCCAGTAGTATATCGGCGGGCTACGAGCAGTACTTC.